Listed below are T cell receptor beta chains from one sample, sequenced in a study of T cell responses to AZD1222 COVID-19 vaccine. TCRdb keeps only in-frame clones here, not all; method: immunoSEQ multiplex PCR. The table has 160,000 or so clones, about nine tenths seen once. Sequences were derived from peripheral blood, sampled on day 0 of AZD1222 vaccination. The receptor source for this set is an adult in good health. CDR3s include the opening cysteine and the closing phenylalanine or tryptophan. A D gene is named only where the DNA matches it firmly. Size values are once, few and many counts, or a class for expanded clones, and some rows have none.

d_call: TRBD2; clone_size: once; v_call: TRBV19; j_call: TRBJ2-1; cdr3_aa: CASSITAGVRDEQFF; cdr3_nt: TGTGCCAGTAGTATAACAGCGGGAGTTCGGGATGAGCAGTTCTTC
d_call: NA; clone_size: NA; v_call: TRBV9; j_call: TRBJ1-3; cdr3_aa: CASSSDRIGNTIYF; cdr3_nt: TGTGCCAGCAGTTCTGACAGGATAGGAAACACCATATATTTT
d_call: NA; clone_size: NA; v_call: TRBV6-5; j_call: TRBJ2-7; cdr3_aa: CASRPGMMYEQYF; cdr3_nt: TGTGCCAGCAGACCAGGGATGATGTACGAGCAGTACTTC
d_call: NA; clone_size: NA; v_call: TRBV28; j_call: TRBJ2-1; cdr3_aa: CASSLGSENEQFF; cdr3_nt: TGTGCCAGCAGCCTAGGGTCGGAGAATGAGCAGTTCTTC
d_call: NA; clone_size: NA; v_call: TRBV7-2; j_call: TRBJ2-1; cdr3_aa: CASSFSGQRNNEQFF; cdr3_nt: TGTGCCAGCAGCTTTTCAGGACAGAGAAACAATGAGCAGTTCTTC
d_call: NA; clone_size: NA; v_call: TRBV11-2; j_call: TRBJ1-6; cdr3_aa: CASSLVNPNSPLHF; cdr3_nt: TGTGCCAGCAGCTTAGTAAACCCGAATTCACCCCTCCACTTT
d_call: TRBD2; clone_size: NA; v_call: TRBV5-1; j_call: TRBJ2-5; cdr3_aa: CASSLFPGRETGETQYF; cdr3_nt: TGCGCCAGCAGCTTGTTTCCTGGGCGGGAGACTGGAGAGACCCAGTACTTC
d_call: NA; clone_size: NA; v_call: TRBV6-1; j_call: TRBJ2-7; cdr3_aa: CASSDLGLSYEQYF; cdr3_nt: TGTGCCAGCAGTGATCTCGGACTCTCCTACGAGCAGTACTTC
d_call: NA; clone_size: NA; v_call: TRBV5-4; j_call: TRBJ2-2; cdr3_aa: CASSLPTGELFF; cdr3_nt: TGTGCCAGCAGCTTGCCCACCGGGGAGCTGTTTTTT
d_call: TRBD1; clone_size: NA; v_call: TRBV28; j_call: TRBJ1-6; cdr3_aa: CASSLARQGWNSPLHF; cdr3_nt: TGTGCCAGCAGTTTAGCCCGACAGGGCTGGAATTCACCCCTCCACTTT
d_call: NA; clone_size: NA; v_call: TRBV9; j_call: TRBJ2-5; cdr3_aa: CASSVGGVPWETQYF; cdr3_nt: TGTGCCAGCAGCGTAGGGGGGGTCCCCTGGGAGACCCAGTACTTC
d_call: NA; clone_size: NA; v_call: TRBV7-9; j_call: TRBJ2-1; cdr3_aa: CASSSNTVNEQFF; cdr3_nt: TGTGCCAGCAGCTCCAATACAGTTAATGAGCAGTTCTTC
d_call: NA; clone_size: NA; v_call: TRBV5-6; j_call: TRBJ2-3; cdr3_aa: CASSLDSVTDTQYF; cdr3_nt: TGTGCCAGCAGCCTTGACTCCGTCACAGATACGCAGTATTTT
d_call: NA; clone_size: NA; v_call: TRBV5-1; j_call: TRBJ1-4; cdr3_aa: CASSLVQGGEKLFF; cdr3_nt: TGCGCCAGCAGCTTGGTTCAGGGCGGCGAAAAACTGTTTTTT
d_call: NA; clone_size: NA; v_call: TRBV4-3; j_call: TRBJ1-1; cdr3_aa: CASSQDLGWTEAFF; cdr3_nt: TGCGCCAGCAGCCAAGATTTAGGGTGGACTGAAGCTTTCTTT
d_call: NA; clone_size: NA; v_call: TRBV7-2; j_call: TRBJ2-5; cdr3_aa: CASSPRGGGPQETQYF; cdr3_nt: TGTGCCAGCAGCCCTCGCGGTGGGGGACCGCAAGAGACCCAGTACTTC
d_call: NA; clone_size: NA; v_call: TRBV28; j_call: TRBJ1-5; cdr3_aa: CASSLLDSSNQPQHF; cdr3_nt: TGTGCCAGCAGTCTCCTCGACTCCTCCAATCAGCCCCAGCATTTT
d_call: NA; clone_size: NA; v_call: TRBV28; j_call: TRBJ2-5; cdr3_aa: CASSLPGWETQYF; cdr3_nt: TGTGCCAGCAGTTTACCGGGATGGGAGACCCAGTACTTC
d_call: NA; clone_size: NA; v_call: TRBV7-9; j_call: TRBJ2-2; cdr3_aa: CASSFGFGDTGELFF; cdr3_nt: TGTGCCAGCAGCTTCGGTTTTGGGGACACCGGGGAGCTGTTTTTT
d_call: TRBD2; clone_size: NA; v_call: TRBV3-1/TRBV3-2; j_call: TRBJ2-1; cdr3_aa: CASSRIAGGYNEQFF; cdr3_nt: TGTGCCAGCAGCCGCATAGCGGGAGGCTACAATGAGCAGTTCTTC
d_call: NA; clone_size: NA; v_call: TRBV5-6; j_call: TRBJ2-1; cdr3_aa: CASSLVDWRDFNNEQFF; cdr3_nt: TGTGCCAGCAGCTTGGTGGACTGGCGGGACTTCAATAATGAGCAGTTCTTC
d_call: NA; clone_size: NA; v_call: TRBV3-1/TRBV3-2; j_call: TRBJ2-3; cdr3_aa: CASSQGSEVRLTDTQYF; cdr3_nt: TGTGCCAGCAGCCAAGGGTCGGAAGTCAGACTCACAGATACGCAGTATTTT
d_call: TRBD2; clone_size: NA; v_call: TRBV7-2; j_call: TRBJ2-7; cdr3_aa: CASSLEGTSGSYEQYF; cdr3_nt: TGTGCCAGCAGCTTAGAAGGGACTAGCGGGAGCTACGAGCAGTACTTC